This paragraph reports one TCR beta chain. Its matching antigen is unknown. This CDR3 comprises 17 residues. V was pared by 0 bases and J by 1 base, with 7 bases of the junction left unmatched. Germline V gives CDR1 KGHSH, CDR2 LQKENI. The data are from a study of cytomegalovirus exposure and HLA in healthy donors. Primers: 60 Vbeta forward and 13 Jbeta reverse. The table came from immunoSEQ multiplex PCR; TCRdb's copy has only in-frame clones and leaves some out. This repertoire shows more than 150,000 clones, about four fifths found once; its top ten account for 1.5% to 2%. Though nominally healthy at sampling, donors likely had unrecorded immune exposures. Findings of the study overall: With high specificity and sensitivity, the classifier reportedly diagnosed cytomegalovirus status.

The chain joins TRBV18 to TRBJ2-5; 8 nucleotides align to TRBD1. Sequenced sample: PBMCs. The source of this sequence is a young woman in good health and CMV-seronegative. The CDR3 nucleotides are TGTGCCAGCTCACCACCCAACAGGGGGTACGGCCAAGAGACCCAGTACTTC. The encoded protein is CASSPPNRGYGQETQYF.